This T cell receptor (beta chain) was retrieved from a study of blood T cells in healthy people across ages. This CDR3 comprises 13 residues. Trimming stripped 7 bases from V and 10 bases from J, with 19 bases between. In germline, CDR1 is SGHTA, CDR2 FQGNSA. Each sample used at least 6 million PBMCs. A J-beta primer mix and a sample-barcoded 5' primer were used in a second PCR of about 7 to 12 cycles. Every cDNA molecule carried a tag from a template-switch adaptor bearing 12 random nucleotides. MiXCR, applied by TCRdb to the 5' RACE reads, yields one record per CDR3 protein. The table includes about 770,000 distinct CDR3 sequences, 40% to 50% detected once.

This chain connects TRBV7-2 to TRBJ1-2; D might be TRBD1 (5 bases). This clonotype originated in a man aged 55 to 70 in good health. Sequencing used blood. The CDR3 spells CASTKDKIVDYTF. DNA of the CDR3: TGTGCCAGCACTAAGGACAAGATCGTGGACTACACCTTC.